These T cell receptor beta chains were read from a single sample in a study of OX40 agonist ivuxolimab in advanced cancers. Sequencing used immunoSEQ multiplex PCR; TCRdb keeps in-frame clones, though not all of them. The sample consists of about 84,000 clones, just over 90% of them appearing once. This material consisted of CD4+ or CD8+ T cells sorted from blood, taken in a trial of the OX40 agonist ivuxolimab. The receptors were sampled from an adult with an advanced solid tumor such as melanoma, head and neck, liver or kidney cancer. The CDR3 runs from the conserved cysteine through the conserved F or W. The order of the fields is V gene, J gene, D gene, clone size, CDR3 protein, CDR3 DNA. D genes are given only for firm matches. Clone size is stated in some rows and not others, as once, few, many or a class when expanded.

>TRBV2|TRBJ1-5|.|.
CASSAQNQPQHF
TGTGCCAGCAGTGCACAAAATCAGCCCCAGCATTTT
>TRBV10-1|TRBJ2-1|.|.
CASSESNWSKFF
TGCGCCAGCAGTGAGTCTAACTGGTCGAAGTTCTTC
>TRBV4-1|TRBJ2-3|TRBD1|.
CASSQQPGQSTDTQYF
TGCGCCAGCAGCCAACAACCGGGACAGAGCACAGATACGCAGTATTTT
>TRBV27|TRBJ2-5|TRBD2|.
CASTSRSSGGRETQYF
TGTGCCAGCACCTCTAGGTCGAGCGGGGGGCGGGAGACCCAGTACTTC
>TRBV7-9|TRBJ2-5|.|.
CASSPPGQGETQYF
TGTGCCAGCAGCCCCCCCGGCCAGGGGGAGACCCAGTACTTC
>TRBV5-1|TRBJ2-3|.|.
CASSLVGGLTDTQYF
TGCGCCAGCAGCTTGGTTGGCGGCCTCACAGATACGCAGTATTTT
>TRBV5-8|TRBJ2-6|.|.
CASSLSESSGANVLTF
TGTGCCAGCAGCCTCTCAGAGAGCTCTGGGGCCAACGTCCTGACTTTC
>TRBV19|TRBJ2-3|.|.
CASSEDVPGKQYF
TGTGCCAGTAGTGAAGACGTTCCAGGGAAGCAGTATTTT
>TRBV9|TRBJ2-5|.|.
CASSVMVGDETQYF
TGTGCCAGCAGCGTCATGGTAGGGGACGAGACCCAGTACTTC
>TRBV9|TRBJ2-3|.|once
CASSVSADTQYF
TGTGCCAGCAGCGTCAGTGCAGATACGCAGTATTTT
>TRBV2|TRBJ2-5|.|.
CATSFRGGETQYF
TGTGCCACTTCTTTCAGGGGAGGAGAGACCCAGTACTTC
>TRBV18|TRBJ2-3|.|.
CASSRRDTLEYTQYF
TGTGCCAGCTCCCGAAGGGACACCTTGGAGTATACGCAGTATTTT
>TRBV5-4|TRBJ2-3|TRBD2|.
CASSLANLAGASTDTQYF
TGTGCCAGCAGCTTGGCGAATCTAGCGGGGGCCTCCACAGATACGCAGTATTTT
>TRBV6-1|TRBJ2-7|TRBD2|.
CASSPRAGETYEQYF
TGTGCCAGCAGTCCTAGAGCGGGGGAGACCTACGAGCAGTACTTC
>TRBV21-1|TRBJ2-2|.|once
CASSPSRDRGIFDTGELFF
TGTGCCAGCAGCCCCTCGAGGGACAGGGGGATATTCGACACCGGGGAGCTGTTTTTT